The rows below give T cell receptor beta chains drawn from one sample of a study of graft-versus-host responses after intestinal transplantation. These receptors lack a known antigen. The protocol was immunoSEQ multiplex PCR, while the TCRdb copy is restricted to in-frame clones and leaves out a portion. Of roughly 93,000 clones listed, approximately 95% are singletons. The sample here was unstimulated CD8+ T cells sorted from spleen or lymph node cells, taken before intestinal transplant. The receptors stem from a human donor who received an intestinal transplant. The CDR3 runs from the conserved cysteine through the conserved F or W. A D gene is named only where the DNA matches it firmly. Not all rows give a size; the values are once, few, many and, for expanded clones, a class.

CASRASGRADPDRQYF | TGTGCCAGCAGGGCTAGCGGGAGGGCCGACCCGGATAGGCAGTATTTT | TRBD2 | once | TRBJ2-3 | TRBV2
CASSLDRAYEQYF | TGTGCCAGCTCACTGGACAGGGCCTACGAGCAGTACTTC | TRBD1 | . | TRBJ2-7 | TRBV18
CASRGTGNYEQYF | TGTGCCAGCAGGGGGACAGGGAATTACGAGCAGTACTTC | TRBD1 | . | TRBJ2-7 | TRBV6-5
CALSGGSPPNDNTDTQYF | TGTGCCCTCTCCGGGGGGAGCCCCCCCAACGATAACACAGATACGCAGTATTTT | TRBD2 | . | TRBJ2-3 | TRBV28
CASSAGGNQETQYF | TGTGCCAGCAGCGCTGGGGGGAACCAAGAGACCCAGTACTTC | . | . | TRBJ2-5 | TRBV9
CASSPKGADRQYF | TGTGCCAGCAGCCCCAAGGGTGCGGACAGGCAGTACTTC | . | . | TRBJ2-7 | TRBV4-2
CASSLHWAEGGELFF | TGTGCCAGCAGCTTGCATTGGGCCGAAGGCGGGGAGCTGTTTTTT | . | . | TRBJ2-2 | TRBV7-8
CASSQDEGAVNTEAFF | TGCGCCAGCAGCCAAGATGAGGGGGCCGTGAACACTGAAGCTTTCTTT | TRBD1 | . | TRBJ1-1 | TRBV4-1
CAWRGQGNYEQYF | TGTGCCTGGAGGGGACAGGGAAACTACGAGCAGTACTTC | TRBD1 | . | TRBJ2-7 | TRBV30
CASSYPGYSGNTIYF | TGCGCCAGCAGCTACCCGGGATACTCTGGAAACACCATATATTTT | . | . | TRBJ1-3 | TRBV4-1
CASSLAGQGYYEQYF | TGCGCCAGCAGCTTAGCGGGACAGGGGTACTACGAGCAGTACTTC | TRBD1 | . | TRBJ2-7 | TRBV5-1
CASSLGVVVSSGANVLTF | TGCGCCAGCAGCTTGGGAGTAGTTGTAAGCTCTGGGGCCAACGTCCTGACTTTC | . | . | TRBJ2-6 | TRBV5-1
CASSPRGASYGYTF | TGTGCCAGCAGCCCCAGGGGTGCCTCCTATGGCTACACCTTC | . | . | TRBJ1-2 | TRBV7-6
CASSQVADNYGYTF | TGCGCCAGCAGCCAAGTTGCAGATAACTATGGCTACACCTTC | . | . | TRBJ1-2 | TRBV4-1
CASSQDAASGLGEQFF | TGTGCCAGCAGCCAAGATGCGGCTAGCGGGCTCGGGGAGCAGTTCTTC | TRBD2 | . | TRBJ2-1 | TRBV14
CASSWGRGREQYF | TGTGCCAGCAGTTGGGGTAGGGGGCGCGAGCAGTACTTC | TRBD1 | . | TRBJ2-7 | TRBV27
CASSSYEQYF | TGTGCCAGCAGTAGCTACGAGCAGTACTTC | . | once | TRBJ2-7 | TRBV11-2
CASSLQERTEAFF | TGTGCCAGCAGCTTACAGGAAAGGACTGAAGCTTTCTTT | . | . | TRBJ1-1 | TRBV7-9
CASSFATGEGYGYTF | TGTGCCAGCAGCTTCGCGACAGGGGAGGGCTATGGCTACACCTTC | TRBD1 | . | TRBJ1-2 | TRBV7-9
CASSIGATNYGYTF | TGTGCCAGTAGTATAGGAGCGACCAACTATGGCTACACCTTC | . | . | TRBJ1-2 | TRBV19
CASSTGMGTDTQYF | TGTGCCAGCAGCACAGGGATGGGCACAGATACGCAGTATTTT | . | . | TRBJ2-3 | TRBV7-6
CASSFSTSGNEQFF | TGCGCCAGCAGTTTTAGCACTAGTGGGAATGAGCAGTTCTTC | . | . | TRBJ2-1 | TRBV10-2
CASSTQGRDSPLHF | TGTGCCAGCAGTACTCAGGGGAGGGATTCACCCCTCCACTTT | . | . | TRBJ1-6 | TRBV7-6
CASSPYSGGADEQFF | TGCGCCAGCAGCCCTTATAGCGGGGGGGCTGACGAGCAGTTCTTC | TRBD2 | . | TRBJ2-1 | TRBV4-1
CASSHGGGPEDTQYF | TGTGCCAGCAGCCATGGGGGAGGGCCTGAAGATACGCAGTATTTT | TRBD2 | . | TRBJ2-3 | TRBV4-2
CASSLVAGGPSYNEQFF | TGTGCCAGCAGTTTAGTAGCGGGAGGCCCCTCCTACAATGAGCAGTTCTTC | TRBD2 | . | TRBJ2-1 | TRBV27
CASSQDGGTGYEQYF | TGTGCCAGCAGCCAAGACGGGGGAACAGGCTACGAGCAGTACTTC | . | . | TRBJ2-7 | TRBV6-6
CASSLRESGLPANYGYTF | TGTGCCAGCAGCTTGCGGGAGTCAGGGCTGCCAGCTAACTATGGCTACACCTTC | . | . | TRBJ1-2 | TRBV5-6